The 31 T cell receptor beta chains below were found in one sample sequenced in a study of blood T cell repertoires in COVID-19. Sequencing used immunoSEQ multiplex PCR; TCRdb keeps in-frame clones, though not all of them. Among a few hundred thousand clones listed, more than 75% were seen once. Sequencing was performed on peripheral blood. Receptors were obtained from a woman in her 70s with active or convalescent COVID-19.

The DNA of the CDR3 is TGTGCCATCAGTGAGTTTCTAAAAACAGGGGGACGTGGCTACACCTTC. Protein: CAISEFLKTGGRGYTF. V is TRBV10-3 and J is TRBJ1-2; 8 positions match TRBD1. Per germline, CDR1 ENHRY and CDR2 SYGVKD. The CDR3 spans 16 residues. With V trimmed by 1 base and J by 7 bases, 11 bases remained unmatched.

The chain links TRBV20-1 to TRBJ1-2; maybe TRBD1 (5 bases). V shed 4 bases and J shed 7 bases, with 10 bases lying between them. The CDR3 totals 11 residues. Germline lookup yields CDR1 DFQATT and CDR2 SNEGSKA (reference sequence). The CDR3 bases are TGCAGTGCTACGACCGGGGGTGGCTACACCTTC. Amino acid sequence: CSATTGGGYTF.

The gene calls are TRBV6-6 and TRBJ1-3, with 7 bases identical to TRBD1. Germline V gene data show CDR1 as MNHNY and CDR2 as SVGAGI (reference sequence). The CDR3 totals 13 residues. Trimming removed 7 bases from V and 4 bases from J; junction bases left unmatched: 4. For the CDR3, the DNA is TGTGCCAGCACCGCGACAGGGGGAAACACCATATATTTT. Residues: CASTATGGNTIYF.

This chain uses TRBV19 with TRBJ1-1; 7 bases agree with TRBD1. The CDR3 is 13 amino acids. Germline CDR1 is LNHDA and CDR2 is SQIVND (reference sequence). V trimming: 5 bases; J trimming: 4 bases; junction bases outside the gene matches: 4. The DNA for the CDR3 is TGTGCCAGTAGTGCCCGGACAGGCACTGAAGCTTTCTTT. This translates into CASSARTGTEAFF.

The chain combines TRBV2 with TRBJ1-2, with D possibly being TRBD1 (5 bases). The CDR3 extends over 12 amino acids. The V end was cut by 4 bases, the J end by 8 bases, with 11 bases between. Per germline, CDR1 SNHLY and CDR2 FYNNEI. The CDR3 nucleotides are TGTGCCAGCAGTGCAAGGGGAAGCGGCTACACCTTC. It yields the protein CASSARGSGYTF.

This chain connects TRBV7-8 to TRBJ2-1; 7 bases align to TRBD2. Trimming cost V 3 bases and J 8 bases; bases outside gene matches: 10. Germline V gene data show CDR1 as SGHVS and CDR2 as FQNEAQ. The CDR3 loop spans 15 amino acids. The CDR3 region is CASSLTGRGWDEQFF. CDR3 coding DNA: TGTGCCAGCAGCTTGACGGGGAGGGGCTGGGATGAGCAGTTCTTC.

V and J are TRBV18 and TRBJ2-1; 7 bases are a match to TRBD2. This CDR3 is 17 amino acids long. The V and J ends lost 3 bases and 0 bases, in that order; junction bases with no gene match: 8. From germline, CDR1 is KGHSH and CDR2 LQKENI. This chain's CDR3 is CASSPRLSGGSYNEQFF. Here the CDR3 DNA reads TGTGCCAGCTCACCCAGATTATCGGGGGGCTCCTACAATGAGCAGTTCTTC.

The chain recombines TRBV11-2 with TRBJ1-4, with D perhaps matching TRBD1 (5 bases). Between the trimmed V and J ends, which lost 2 bases and 1 base, there was a span of 5 bases. From germline, CDR1 is SGHAT and CDR2 FQNNGV. The CDR3 is made up of 14 amino acids. The CDR3 DNA follows: TGTGCCAGCAGCTTAAGGGGAACTAATGAAAAACTGTTTTTT. It specifies CASSLRGTNEKLFF.

This clone appeared once. The rearrangement uses TRBV4-1 and TRBJ2-3, with 9 bases aligning to TRBD2. The germline gives CDR1 MGHRA, CDR2 YSYEKL. The CDR3 totals 14 residues. The junction had 3 bases not matched to a gene; V was cut back by 4 bases and J by 4 bases. CDR3 loop: CASSRGGDPDTQYF. The CDR3 bases are TGCGCCAGCAGCCGCGGGGGGGACCCAGATACGCAGTATTTT.

The chain recombines TRBV7-2 with TRBJ1-5; D perhaps matches TRBD1 (5 bases). This CDR3 region has 16 residues. V was clipped by 5 bases and J by 0 bases, with 14 bases between them. Germline V gene sequence: CDR1 SGHTA, CDR2 FQGNSA. The CDR3 sequence: CASSQQESYSNQPQHF. CDR3 nucleotides: TGTGCCAGCAGCCAACAGGAGAGCTATAGCAATCAGCCCCAGCATTTT.

This chain links TRBV5-1 with TRBJ2-3, with TRBD2 matching 7 bases. Trimming at V came to 1 base and at J to 1 base, leaving 12 bases not matched to a gene. This CDR3 spans 18 amino acids. The germline CDR1 and CDR2 sequences are SGHRS and YFSETQ. CDR3 sequence reads: CASSLSTLAFRGTDTQYF. Written as DNA, the CDR3 is TGCGCCAGCAGCTTGAGTACACTAGCGTTCCGAGGCACAGATACGCAGTATTTT.

V usage is TRBV3-1 (or the pseudogene TRBV3-2) and J usage is TRBJ1-1; possibly TRBD1 for D (6 bases). Germline-derived CDR1 and CDR2 are LGHDT and YNNKEL (reference sequence). The germline V and J ends were trimmed by 3 bases and 10 bases, with 12 bases remaining between them. The CDR3 is 12 residues long. The CDR3 here is CASSHAGGRAFF. CDR3 nucleotides: TGTGCCAGCAGCCACGCCGGGGGGCGAGCTTTCTTT.

The chain joins TRBV20-1 to TRBJ1-3; D remains unclear. CDR1 is DFQATT, CDR2 SNEGSKA, per germline (reference sequence). This CDR3 is built from 14 residues. Trimming left V 3 bases short and J 2 bases short, with 11 bases between. The CDR3 DNA reads as TGCAGTGCTAGTCCTGGAGTAGCTGGAAACACCATATATTTT. It specifies CSASPGVAGNTIYF.

A single count supports this clone. The chain carries TRBV14 and TRBJ1-4, with TRBD1 matching over 7 bases. The CDR3 runs 13 residues. The V and J ends lost 4 bases and 10 bases, in that order; junction bases with no gene match: 6. Germline CDR1 is SGHDN and CDR2 is FVKESK. The CDR3: CASSPDRRGKLFF. The CDR3 DNA follows: TGTGCCAGCAGCCCGGACAGGAGGGGAAAACTGTTTTTT.

In its sample, this clone was seen once. This chain links TRBV9 with TRBJ2-1, with 8 bases matching TRBD1. CDR1 SGDLS and CDR2 YYNGEE come from the germline V gene. V was clipped by 0 bases and J by 7 bases; unmatched bases: 6. The CDR3 runs 15 residues. CDR3 nucleotides: TGTGCCAGCAGCGTAGGGACAGGGTGGGTGAATGAGCAGTTCTTC. Translated: CASSVGTGWVNEQFF.

The V gene is TRBV7-9, the J gene TRBJ1-1; TRBD1 might be the D (5 bases). The CDR3 runs to 15 residues. CDR1 SEHNR and CDR2 FQNEAQ come from the germline V gene (reference sequence). V gave up 5 bases and J gave up 1 base, with 14 bases separating them. The CDR3 loop reads CASSPAGDGNTEAFF. The CDR3 DNA reads as TGTGCCAGCAGCCCCGCGGGGGACGGGAACACTGAAGCTTTCTTT.

DNA of the CDR3: TGCGCCAGCAGCTTGTCCGGGACAGAAGGAAACACCATATATTTT. Protein sequence: CASSLSGTEGNTIYF. The rearrangement links TRBV5-1 to TRBJ1-3; 7 bases agree with TRBD1. CDR3 length: 15 amino acids. Trimming cost V 1 base and J 4 bases; bases outside gene matches: 5. The V gene's germline CDR1 is SGHRS and CDR2 YFSETQ.

This chain connects TRBV24-1 to TRBJ1-2; 7 bases map to TRBD1. Germline trimming cut 3 bases from V and 3 bases from J; bases unmatched to any gene: 9. This CDR3 comprises 16 residues. Germline values: CDR1 KGHDR, CDR2 SFDVKD. The chain's CDR3 is CATSDIAWDSYYGYTF. CDR3 DNA: TGTGCCACCAGTGATATTGCGTGGGACAGTTACTATGGCTACACCTTC.

CDR3 loop: CASSIGGQGFNNGYTF. Here the CDR3 DNA reads TGTGCCAGTAGTATTGGCGGACAGGGTTTTAATAATGGCTACACCTTC. V gene TRBV19 combines with J gene TRBJ1-2, with 8 positions matching TRBD1. V shed 3 bases and J 6 bases; nucleotides not matched to a gene: 12. Per germline, CDR1 LNHDA and CDR2 SQIVND (reference sequence). This CDR3 contains 16 residues.

The chain couples TRBV5-6 to TRBJ1-2; tentatively, D is TRBD1 (5 bases). The CDR3 length is 16 residues. Germline CDR1 is SGHDT and CDR2 is YYEEEE. V lost 4 bases, J lost 12 bases, and 28 bases lay in between. Written as DNA, the CDR3 is TGTGCCAGCAGCCAGCTCGTGCCCCCGGGCAGGGCCCTCCACACCTTC. Protein sequence: CASSQLVPPGRALHTF.

This chain connects TRBV5-6 to TRBJ2-1, with 7 nucleotides matching TRBD2. J was trimmed by 7 bases and V by 0 bases; bases with no gene match: 4. Germline assignment: CDR1 SGHDT and CDR2 YYEEEE. The CDR3 is made up of 14 amino acids. The CDR3 bases are TGTGCCAGCAGCTTGGATGCTAGCGGTAATGAGCAGTTCTTC. It yields the protein CASSLDASGNEQFF.

The chain couples TRBV7-8 to TRBJ2-7; no reliable D call. V was clipped by 5 bases and J by 2 bases, with 13 bases between them. The CDR3 sequence is 14 residues long. Germline values: CDR1 SGHVS, CDR2 FQNEAQ. The CDR3: CASSVVGGTYEQYF. CDR3 nucleotide sequence: TGTGCCAGCAGCGTCGTTGGCGGAACCTACGAGCAGTACTTC.

The CDR3 loop is CASRKEGQFNEKLFF. The CDR3 coding sequence is TGTGCCAGTAGAAAGGAGGGACAGTTTAATGAAAAACTGTTTTTT. The genes are TRBV19 and TRBJ1-4, with TRBD1 identical over 7 bases. The CDR3 consists of 15 residues. With 6 bases clipped from V and 4 bases from J, the junction kept 8 bases outside the gene matches. Per the germline V gene, CDR1 is LNHDA and CDR2 is SQIVND (reference sequence).

The chain is built from TRBV13 and TRBJ1-3; 7 bases fit TRBD1. Looked up from germline, CDR1 is PRHDT and CDR2 is FYEKMQ (reference sequence). The CDR3 is 14 amino acids. V trimming: 4 bases; J trimming: 3 bases; junction bases outside the gene matches: 3. The CDR3 loop reads CASSSNRGGNTIYF. The CDR3 region has the DNA TGTGCCAGCAGCTCAAACAGGGGTGGAAACACCATATATTTT.

The chain has TRBV7-3 and TRBJ2-1, with 8 bases lining up with TRBD1. Germline loops: CDR1 SGHTA, CDR2 FQGTGA. Trimming took 5 bases from V and 4 from J; bases not matched to a gene: 19. The CDR3 runs 19 residues. The CDR3 nucleotides are TGTGCCAGCAGCCCCGTAGGGACCAGACAGGGGAAGGTATACAATGAGCAGTTCTTC. Amino acid sequence: CASSPVGTRQGKVYNEQFF.

This chain links TRBV5-8 with TRBJ1-4; 9 nucleotides match TRBD1. The trim removed 4 bases at V and 3 bases at J, leaving 4 bases unmatched. CDR1 SGHTS and CDR2 YDEGEE come from the germline V gene. The CDR3 contains 15 residues. This CDR3 is CASSLGQGSNEKLFF. DNA of the CDR3: TGTGCCAGCAGCCTGGGACAGGGTTCTAATGAAAAACTGTTTTTT.

The rearrangement links TRBV14 to TRBJ1-4; D not resolved. The germline CDR1 and CDR2 sequences are SGHDN and FVKESK. Trimming took off 4 bases at V and 11 bases at J, with 14 bases between the two ends. CDR3 size: 13 residues. The CDR3 DNA sequence: TGTGCCAGCAGCCGAGAAGAGGCGGGGAAACTGTTTTTT. Protein product: CASSREEAGKLFF.

The chain recombines TRBV2 with TRBJ2-1; 7 bases are a match to TRBD1. CDR1 is SNHLY and CDR2 is FYNNEI in the germline V gene. V gave up 7 bases and J gave up 8 bases; unmatched junction bases: 8. The CDR3 covers 13 residues. CDR3 nucleotide sequence: TGTGCCAGCACCCGACAGGGATCCGATGAGCAGTTCTTC. As protein: CASTRQGSDEQFF.

In this sample, this clone turned up once. The chain has TRBV7-9 and TRBJ2-1, with 9 bases aligning to TRBD2. CDR1 is SEHNR, CDR2 FQNEAQ, per germline (reference sequence). The ends lost 5 bases at V and 5 bases at J; junction bases unmatched: 7. The CDR3 totals 15 residues. CDR3 sequence: CASSLLAGSHNEQFF. CDR3 nucleotides: TGTGCCAGCAGCCTCCTAGCGGGGTCCCACAATGAGCAGTTCTTC.

This sequence joins TRBV2 and TRBJ1-1; D gene unclear. This CDR3 spans 13 amino acids. The V end lost 5 bases, the J end lost 3 bases, and 10 bases lay between the germline ends. The germline gives CDR1 SNHLY, CDR2 FYNNEI. The CDR3 spells CASSQDGDTEAFF. The CDR3 DNA reads as TGTGCCAGCAGTCAAGACGGAGACACTGAAGCTTTCTTT. Combining the CDR3 with reference TRBV2 and TRBJ1-1 gives the whole variable domain EPEVTQTPSHQVTQMGQEVILRCVPISNHLYFYWYRQILGQKVEFLVSFYNNEISEKSEIFDDQFSVERPDGSNFTLKIRSTKLEDSAMYFCASSQDGDTEAFFGQGTRLTVV.

Here the CDR3 DNA reads TGCGCCAGCAGCTCTCGACCCGGGACAGGGACAGAAGCTTTCTTT. It encodes CASSSRPGTGTEAFF. The rearrangement links TRBV4-3 to TRBJ1-1, with 9 nucleotides matching TRBD1. The CDR3 is 15 amino acids. With 5 bases clipped from V and 8 bases from J, the junction kept 12 bases outside the gene matches. CDR1 and CDR2 from the germline V gene are LGHNA and YSLEER.